The source of this T cell receptor beta chain is a study of T-cell reconstitution after alpha-beta-depleted transplantation in children. Findings and caveats of the study: T-cell numbers and diversity, one year after transplant, stemmed largely from T cells that were newly produced. Reported findings indicate that, about two months after transplant, alpha-beta T cells came from several hundred expanded clones, which were derived from non-depleted graft cells.

Construction of the TCRbeta library involved unique molecular identifiers. TCRdb re-analysed the PCR reads in MiXCR, keeping a single row per CDR3 protein. The sample holds about 540,000 distinct CDR3 sequences, more than 20% seen once. CDR3 length: 13 amino acids. After removal of 10 bases from V and 8 bases from J, the junction contained 10 bases not matched to a gene. Germline CDR1 reads MDHEN; CDR2 reads SYDVKM. This clonotype was counted a few times. Its target is unknown. The sample consisted of PBMCs, taken before TCRalphabeta/CD19-depleted stem cell transplant. This sequence originates from a boy younger than two with Wiskott-Aldrich syndrome, due to receive a stem cell transplant. V is TRBV28 and J is TRBJ1-4; 7 bases are shared with TRBD1. The CDR3 is CATLRTGKEKLFF. In nucleotides, the CDR3 is TGTGCCACCCTCCGGACAGGAAAGGAAAAACTGTTTTTT.